This TCR beta chain was identified in a study of T cell repertoires in cytomegalovirus infection. On the study more broadly: Public TCR beta signatures provided an indication of both CMV infection and a matching HLA type.

Notes on this clonotype: Its matching antigen is unknown.

Study outcomes and limitations: Dominant in the ex vivo response were TCR beta clonotypes restricted by HLA-C and specific for CMV.

Each CDR3 protein gets one entry after TCRdb re-called the reads with MiXCR. The repertoire holds around 230,000 distinct CDR3 sequences, with 35% to 40% as singletons. The junction had 7 bases not matched to a gene; V was cut back by 5 bases and J by 2 bases. CDR3 size: 17 residues. Germline lookup yields CDR1 MDHEN and CDR2 SYDVKM. The sequencing here drew on CD8+ T cells from cultured PBMCs, taken from culture after CMV antigen stimulation. The origin of this receptor is a human donor in good health (CMV status not recorded). Some clones in this sample may be carry-over from other donors' samples. The V and J genes are TRBV28 and TRBJ2-3; 13 bases align to TRBD2. The CDR3: CASSPFGTSGVTDTQYF. CDR3 nucleotides: TGTGCCAGCAGTCCTTTTGGGACTAGCGGGGTCACAGATACGCAGTATTTT.